This entry lists 28 T cell receptor beta chains sequenced from one sample in a study of regulatory T cells in long-lasting Graves disease. CDR3-region Arm-PCR and iRepertoire HTBI primers produced the TCR beta libraries. In TCRdb, the multiplex PCR reads were re-called with MiXCR into one record per CDR3 protein. The sample contains some 500,000 distinct CDR3 sequences, around 15% of which appear only once. Stated time point: newly diagnosed GD, antithyroid drugs for less than 3 months. Researchers made the TCR library from RNA that was extracted from PBMCs. This same sample was also taken into another study, of T cells in Graves' hyperthyroidism and ophthalmopathy.

The sample in question was peripheral blood mononuclear cells (PBMCs), obtained at new diagnosis, from a patient treated with antithyroid drugs. The receptors come from a woman aged 35 to 60 with Graves disease.

Points on this clonotype: A much bigger clone sits one base away, suggesting this may be a read error. This chain joins TRBV20-1 and TRBJ1-2; D call uncertain. V lost 2 bases and J 10 bases, leaving 14 bases between the germline ends. CDR3 length: 12 amino acids. The germline gives CDR1 DFQATT, CDR2 SNEGSKA (reference sequence). As DNA, the CDR3 is TGCAGTGCTAGACCCGGGATGAATGACTACACCTTC. Protein sequence: CSARPGMNDYTF.

The rearrangement links TRBV18 to TRBJ2-3, with D uncertain. There are 14 residues in the CDR3. With 1 base removed from V and 2 bases from J, the gap between germline ends came to 7 bases. The V gene's germline CDR1 is KGHSH and CDR2 LQKENI. DNA for the CDR3: TGTGCCAGCTCACCACTCGGAGTCACAGATACGCAGTATTTT. This codes for CASSPLGVTDTQYF.

The chain is built from TRBV29-1 and TRBJ1-2, with a tentative D call TRBD1 (5 bases). Trimming stripped 6 bases from V and 4 bases from J, with 12 bases between. Germline lookup yields CDR1 SQVTM and CDR2 ANQGSEA. The CDR3 contains 12 residues. The CDR3 DNA reads TGCAGCGTCCTGGGGGTTACCTATGGCTACACCTTC. It specifies CSVLGVTYGYTF.

This clonotype was counted ten times or more. The rearrangement uses TRBV5-5 and TRBJ1-1, with D unresolved. This CDR3 is built from 14 residues. The germline V gene has CDR1 SGHKS and CDR2 YYEKEE (reference sequence). V lost 0 bases to trimming and J lost 4 bases, with 10 bases between them. The CDR3 nucleotides read TGTGCCAGCAGCTTGGGCAGGCCCGGCACTGAAGCTTTCTTT. Encoded protein: CASSLGRPGTEAFF.

This clonotype came up a few times. This rearrangement joins TRBV5-1 to TRBJ2-5; D ambiguous. From germline, CDR1 is SGHRS and CDR2 YFSETQ. V gave up 4 bases and J gave up 4 bases, with 17 bases separating them. The length of the CDR3 is 15 residues. CDR3 protein: CASSRREGFPETQYF. The CDR3 region has the DNA TGCGCCAGCAGCCGACGTGAAGGATTTCCAGAGACCCAGTACTTC.

This clonotype occurred many times. The rearrangement joins TRBV28 to TRBJ2-1, with D maybe TRBD1 (7 bases). Trimming shortened V by 3 bases and J by 0 bases, and 9 bases separated the two germline ends. This CDR3 has 15 residues. Germline CDR1 and CDR2: MDHEN and SYDVKM. The CDR3 spells CASSFQGGSYNEQFF. The CDR3 nucleotides read TGTGCCAGCAGTTTCCAGGGGGGCTCCTACAATGAGCAGTTCTTC.

This clonotype was seen a handful of times. The genes are TRBV6-2 or TRBV6-3 and TRBJ2-5; 10 nucleotides match TRBD1. Germline V lookup: CDR1 MNHEY, CDR2 SVGEGT. The CDR3 spans 16 residues. V gave up 5 bases and J gave up 2 bases; unmatched junction bases: 8. The CDR3 DNA follows: TGTGCCAGCAGTGAGTTGACAGGGGGCCGACAAGAGACCCAGTACTTC. This sequence encodes CASSELTGGRQETQYF.

The chain combines TRBV19 with TRBJ1-5; maybe TRBD1 (6 bases). This CDR3 is 12 amino acids long. The V end lost 4 bases, the J end lost 14 bases, and 15 bases lay between the germline ends. Germline V lookup: CDR1 LNHDA, CDR2 SQIVND (reference sequence). CDR3 loop: CASSNQDSSKHF. CDR3 nucleotides: TGTGCCAGTAGTAATCAGGACAGCTCAAAGCATTTT.

This rearrangement joins TRBV9 to TRBJ2-7; D might be TRBD1 (6 bases). This CDR3 is built from 15 residues. Germline loops: CDR1 SGDLS, CDR2 YYNGEE. V was shortened by 0 bases and J by 6 bases, with 16 bases between the two germline ends. The CDR3 sequence is CASSVDPLTGSEQYF. The CDR3 DNA is TGTGCCAGCAGCGTAGACCCCCTGACAGGATCCGAGCAGTACTTC.

V usage is TRBV20-1 and J usage is TRBJ2-7, with 8 bases matching TRBD2. Per germline, CDR1 DFQATT and CDR2 SNEGSKA (reference sequence). The ends lost 5 bases at V and 4 bases at J; junction bases unmatched: 10. The CDR3 spans 14 residues. CDR3 DNA sequence: TGCAGTGCTGCCGGGACTAGGGCTTTTTACGAGCAGTACTTC. Protein product: CSAAGTRAFYEQYF.

This clonotype was detected many times. This sequence joins TRBV2 and TRBJ1-5; TRBD1 agrees at 10 bases. J lost 4 bases, V lost 8 bases, and 5 bases had no gene match. From germline, CDR1 is SNHLY and CDR2 FYNNEI. CDR3 length equals 14 residues. The chain's CDR3 is CASGRQGANQPQHF. The CDR3 nucleotides are TGTGCCAGCGGGAGACAGGGGGCAAATCAGCCCCAGCATTTT.

This clonotype occurred many times. The gene calls are TRBV7-3 and TRBJ2-2; D gene uncertain. Trimming removed 5 bases at V and 7 bases at J, with 17 bases between. Germline V gene lookup returns CDR1 SGHTA and CDR2 FQGTGA. This CDR3 has 15 amino acids. The CDR3 DNA reads TGTGCCAGCAGCCCCCAGCCGACATTAGTCGGGGAGCTGTTTTTT. This codes for CASSPQPTLVGELFF. The entire variable domain, with the rest obtained from reference TRBV7-3 and TRBJ2-2, is as follows: GAGVSQTPSNKVTEKGKYVELRCDPISGHTALYWYRQSLGQGPEFLIYFQGTGAADDSGLPNDRFFAVRPEGSVSTLKIQRTERGDSAVYLCASSPQPTLVGELFFGEGSRLTVL.

This rearrangement joins TRBV20-1 to TRBJ2-7; TRBD1 aligns across 9 bases. V was clipped by 6 bases and J by 4 bases; unmatched bases: 16. The CDR3 covers 16 residues. CDR1 is DFQATT, CDR2 SNEGSKA, per germline (reference sequence). CDR3 loop: CSATYAQGAIIYEQYF. The CDR3 bases are TGCAGTGCCACCTACGCACAGGGGGCCATTATTTACGAGCAGTACTTC.

This clonotype was counted ten times or more. The V and J genes are TRBV11-3 and TRBJ2-5; TRBD2 is a possible D gene (6 bases). The germline V gene encodes CDR1 SGHNT and CDR2 YENEEA. Trimming pared 3 bases from V and 3 bases from J, leaving 8 bases between. The CDR3 extends over 13 amino acids. In DNA form, the CDR3 reads TGTGCCAGCAGCTTTCGGACTAAAGAGACCCAGTACTTC. Its translation: CASSFRTKETQYF.

This clonotype was recorded a few times. The junction shows a germline mismatch at one end, possibly a read error. The V call is TRBV5-1, the J call TRBJ2-7, with D perhaps matching TRBD1 or TRBD2 (5 bases each). This CDR3 has 13 residues. Germline V gene data show CDR1 as SGHRS and CDR2 as YFSETQ. The CDR3 reads CASSSGLGDEQYF. The CDR3 DNA reads as TGTGCCAGCAGCTCCGGACTGGGGGACGAGCAGTACTTC. Complete variable domain (other parts from reference TRBV5-1 and TRBJ2-7): KAGVTQTPRYLIKTRGQQVTLSCSPISGHRSVSWYQQTPGQGLQFLFEYFSETQRNKGNFPGRFSGRQFSNSRSEMNVSTLELGDSALYLCASSSGLGDEQYFGPGTRLTVT.

This clonotype was detected a few times. The J gene is TRBJ2-2, the V gene TRBV9; maybe TRBD1 (5 bases). Trimming stripped 4 bases from V and 4 bases from J, with 17 bases between. This CDR3 spans 16 amino acids. The germline CDR1 and CDR2 sequences are SGDLS and YYNGEE. The CDR3 spells CASSPRPDQGTGELFF. CDR3 nucleotide sequence: TGTGCCAGCAGCCCGAGACCCGACCAGGGCACCGGGGAGCTGTTTTTT.

The genes are TRBV5-1 and TRBJ2-4; D gene unclear. Germline V lookup: CDR1 SGHRS, CDR2 YFSETQ. This CDR3 region has 14 residues. V lost 1 base and J 0 bases, leaving 5 bases between the germline ends. The CDR3 DNA sequence: TGCGCCAGCAGCTTGTACGAAGCCAAAAACATTCAGTACTTC. This translates into CASSLYEAKNIQYF. Filled out from reference TRBV5-1 and TRBJ2-4, the complete variable domain reads KAGVTQTPRYLIKTRGQQVTLSCSPISGHRSVSWYQQTPGQGLQFLFEYFSETQRNKGNFPGRFSGRQFSNSRSEMNVSTLELGDSALYLCASSLYEAKNIQYFGAGTRLSVL.

This clonotype was detected ten times or more. The chain is built from TRBV11-3 and TRBJ2-5; D might be TRBD1 or TRBD2, each matching 5 bases. Looked up from germline, CDR1 is SGHNT and CDR2 is YENEEA. The V and J ends lost 0 bases and 2 bases respectively, with 10 bases between them. The CDR3 sequence is 15 residues long. In nucleotides, the CDR3 is TGTGCCAGCAGCTTAGACGGGACCTCGCAAGAGACCCAGTACTTC. It yields the protein CASSLDGTSQETQYF.

Ten or more counts support this clonotype. The chain carries TRBV12-3 or TRBV12-4 and TRBJ1-1; 9 nucleotides line up with TRBD1. V lost 2 bases to trimming and J lost 6 bases; unmatched junction nucleotides: 4. The CDR3 is 14 amino acids. The DNA of the CDR3 is TGTGCCAGCAGTTTATTCGGGACAGGGCCTGAAGCTTTCTTT. As protein: CASSLFGTGPEAFF.

V gene TRBV27 combines with J gene TRBJ2-7, with 9 bases matching TRBD2. Germline lookup yields CDR1 MNHEY and CDR2 SMNVEV (reference sequence). The CDR3 consists of 17 residues. V dropped 4 bases and J dropped 2; count of bases not matched to a gene: 12. The CDR3 nucleotides read TGTGCCAGCAGTTCCCAACCTACTAGCGGGTATACCTACGAGCAGTACTTC. This gives the protein CASSSQPTSGYTYEQYF.

This clonotype was seen many times. The chain employs TRBV7-8 and TRBJ1-1, with D possibly being TRBD1 (5 bases). This CDR3 region has 16 residues. Germline assignment: CDR1 SGHVS and CDR2 FQNEAQ. V lost 4 bases and J 3 bases, leaving 18 bases between the germline ends. CDR3 amino acids: CASSSRGNTAYTEAFF. In nucleotides, the CDR3 is TGTGCCAGCAGCTCTAGGGGCAATACCGCTTACACTGAAGCTTTCTTT.

Ten or more counts support this clonotype. This chain uses TRBV11-1 with TRBJ1-2; D might be TRBD1 (6 bases). This CDR3 is built from 14 residues. V was clipped by 5 bases and J by 4 bases, with 14 bases between them. In germline, CDR1 is SGHAT, CDR2 FQDESV (reference sequence). CDR3 region: CASSAMTGSYGYTF. DNA for the CDR3: TGTGCCAGCAGCGCCATGACAGGATCCTATGGCTACACCTTC.

This clonotype was seen repeatedly, ten times or more. The gene calls are TRBV5-1 and TRBJ2-1; D is undetermined. Germline CDR1 is SGHRS and CDR2 is YFSETQ. With 7 bases removed from V and 8 bases from J, the gap between germline ends came to 10 bases. This CDR3 comprises 11 residues. The DNA for the CDR3 is TGCGCCAGCCGCTCTGGGGATGAGCAGTTCTTC. As protein: CASRSGDEQFF.

The chain combines TRBV24-1 with TRBJ1-4; the match to TRBD1 covers 7 bases. This CDR3 spans 15 amino acids. With V trimmed by 9 bases and J by 0 bases, 6 bases remained unmatched. Germline CDR1 is KGHDR and CDR2 is SFDVKD. The CDR3 loop is CATSPGTATNEKLFF. The CDR3 DNA follows: TGTGCCACCTCCCCCGGGACAGCAACTAATGAAAAACTGTTTTTT.

The chain joins TRBV6-2 or TRBV6-3 to TRBJ2-2, with 9 positions matching TRBD1. Losses at the gene ends were 4 bases for V and 5 bases for J; bases not matched to a gene: 5. Per the germline V gene, CDR1 is MNHEY and CDR2 is SVGEGT. This CDR3 has 15 residues. CDR3 amino acids: CASSLQGAGTGELFF. The CDR3, as DNA: TGTGCCAGCAGTTTACAGGGGGCAGGGACCGGGGAGCTGTTTTTT.

This clonotype has a count of ten or more. V gene TRBV30 combines with J gene TRBJ2-1; D gene uncertain. CDR1 is GTSNPN, CDR2 SVGIG, per germline (reference sequence). V lost 2 bases and J lost 7, with 9 bases in between. This CDR3 has 12 residues. CDR3 amino acids: CAWSLGSNEQFF. The CDR3 coding sequence is TGTGCCTGGAGTTTAGGTTCGAATGAGCAGTTCTTC. Using reference TRBV30 and TRBJ2-1 for the parts outside the CDR3, the full variable domain is SQTIHQWPATLVQPVGSPLSLECTVEGTSNPNLYWYRQAAGRGLQLLFYSVGIGQISSEVPQNLSASRPQDRQFILSSKKLLLSDSGFYLCAWSLGSNEQFFGPGTRLTVL.

This chain uses TRBV5-6 with TRBJ1-2, with D perhaps matching TRBD1 (5 bases). The CDR3 consists of 14 residues. Trimming left V 4 bases short and J 4 bases short, with 14 bases between. Per the germline V gene, CDR1 is SGHDT and CDR2 is YYEEEE. The CDR3 is CASSGWAGIYGYTF. The DNA for the CDR3 is TGTGCCAGCAGCGGCTGGGCAGGGATCTATGGCTACACCTTC.

This clonotype was counted at least ten times. The V gene is TRBV20-1, the J gene TRBJ1-1; 7 bases align to TRBD1. Germline V gene lookup returns CDR1 DFQATT and CDR2 SNEGSKA (reference sequence). This CDR3 has 14 amino acids. The junction had 8 bases not matched to a gene; V was cut back by 0 bases and J by 7 bases. CDR3 in amino acids: CSAREGRGRSEAFF. The DNA for the CDR3 is TGCAGTGCTAGAGAGGGAAGGGGGCGAAGTGAAGCTTTCTTT.